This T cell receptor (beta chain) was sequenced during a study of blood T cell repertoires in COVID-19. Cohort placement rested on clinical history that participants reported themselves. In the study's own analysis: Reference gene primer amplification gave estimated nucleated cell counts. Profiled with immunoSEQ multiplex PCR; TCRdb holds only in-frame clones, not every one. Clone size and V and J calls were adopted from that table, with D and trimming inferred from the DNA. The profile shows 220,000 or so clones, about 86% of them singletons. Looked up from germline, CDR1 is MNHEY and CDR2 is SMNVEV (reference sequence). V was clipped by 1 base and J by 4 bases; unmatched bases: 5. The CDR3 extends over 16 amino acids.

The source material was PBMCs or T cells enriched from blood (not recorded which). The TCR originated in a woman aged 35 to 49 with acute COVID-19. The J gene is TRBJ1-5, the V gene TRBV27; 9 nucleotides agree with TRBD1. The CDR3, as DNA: TGTGCCAGCAGTTTATTAGGACAGGGGCAAAATCAGCCCCAGCATTTT. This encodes CASSLLGQGQNQPQHF.